The rows below give T cell receptor beta chains drawn from one sample of a study of early T cells in non-severe SARS-CoV-2 infection. Each CDR3 protein is one row after TCRdb ran MiXCR on the 5' RACE reads. The profile shows about 35,000 distinct CDR3 sequences, approximately 5.1% of them singletons. The sequencing here drew on whole blood, taken at baseline. These receptor sequences come from an adult who was a healthcare worker with PCR-confirmed SARS-CoV-2 infection or an uninfected control (not recorded which). Both conserved end residues are part of each CDR3. Fields, in order: D gene, J gene, clone size, V gene, CDR3 DNA, CDR3 protein. D genes are given only for firm matches. Some rows have no size entry. The others give once, few or many, or a class for an expanded clone.

-	TRBJ2-1	-	TRBV5-1	TGCGCCAGCAGCTACTCCTCCCTGGCGTCTACGAATGAGCAGTTCTTC	CASSYSSLASTNEQFF
TRBD2	TRBJ2-5	many	TRBV5-1	TGCGCCAGCAGCAACAGGGTTAGACTAGCGGGAGAAGAGACCCAGTACTTC	CASSNRVRLAGEETQYF
TRBD1	TRBJ1-5	many	TRBV9	TGTGCCAGCAGCGTAGACAGGGGGCGCGGGGATAGCAATCAGCCCCAGCATTTT	CASSVDRGRGDSNQPQHF
-	TRBJ2-1	many	TRBV20-1	TGCAGTGCTAGATCAGGGGGCGGGAGTTACAATGAGCAGTTCTTC	CSARSGGGSYNEQFF
-	TRBJ2-1	-	TRBV6-5	TGTGCCAGCAGTTACTCCGGGCTTACCCTCAGAGAGCAGTTCTTC	CASSYSGLTLREQFF
-	TRBJ1-1	many	TRBV7-2	TGTGCCAGCAGCCGGCTGGTTAGGATGAACACTGAAGCTTTCTTT	CASSRLVRMNTEAFF
TRBD2	TRBJ2-5	many	TRBV6-5	TGTGCCAGCAGTACTAGCGGAGGTGGGGAGACCCAGTACTTC	CASSTSGGGETQYF
-	TRBJ1-1	many	TRBV10-3	TGTGCCATCAGTGATGTAGGGGGTGCCAGCGTGGGCACTGAAGCTTTCTTT	CAISDVGGASVGTEAFF
-	TRBJ1-1	many	TRBV5-1	TGCGCCAGCAGCTTGGTTCGGGAAAAGAACACTGAAGCTTTCTTT	CASSLVREKNTEAFF
TRBD1	TRBJ2-3	many	TRBV11-2	TGTGCCAGCAGCGCCGGACAGGGCCGTGCAGATACGCAGTATTTT	CASSAGQGRADTQYF
TRBD2	TRBJ2-2	-	TRBV7-3	TGTGCCAGCAGCTTATCAGCGGGAGGATCTGGGGAGCTGTTTTTT	CASSLSAGGSGELFF
TRBD1	TRBJ1-6	many	TRBV6-1	TGTGCCAGCAGCTCGGACAGGGGGGCGGCTAATTCACCCCTCCACTTT	CASSSDRGAANSPLHF
-	TRBJ1-1	many	TRBV4-1	TGCGCCAGCAGCCAAGGCGCAGCTTTCTTT	CASSQGAAFF
-	TRBJ2-3	many	TRBV29-1	TGCAGCGTTTCCGCCAACACAGATACGCAGTATTTT	CSVSANTDTQYF
-	TRBJ1-4	many	TRBV30	TGTGCCGGACGGGACACCGGGAATGAAAAACTGTTTTTT	CAGRDTGNEKLFF
-	TRBJ2-1	few	TRBV11-3	TGTGCCAGCAGCTTAGATTATGAGCAGTTCTTC	CASSLDYEQFF
TRBD1	TRBJ1-2	many	TRBV27	TGTGCCAGCAGTTTACGAGGGGGCGCGGTCCCTATCCGTCTTTATGGCTACACCTTC	CASSLRGGAVPIRLYGYTF
TRBD1	TRBJ1-5	many	TRBV7-6	TGTGCCAGCAGCTCCCCCGTTAGGGGGCGCCGTACCGGCAATCAGCCCCAGCATTTT	CASSSPVRGRRTGNQPQHF
TRBD1	TRBJ1-1	few	TRBV6-6	TGTGCCAGCAGCCCTGGGGGGACAGGGACGAACACTGAAGCTTTCTTT	CASSPGGTGTNTEAFF
TRBD2	TRBJ2-7	many	TRBV27	TGTGCCAGCGGCGCGGGGGGCCCTACCTACGAGCAGTACTTC	CASGAGGPTYEQYF
TRBD2	TRBJ2-7	many	TRBV5-1	TGCGCCAGCAGCTTGGGATACCAGGGAGCGGGAGTCAACGAGCAGTACTTC	CASSLGYQGAGVNEQYF
-	TRBJ2-1	-	TRBV24-1	TGTGCCCCCAGAGCGGGTCCGTCCTACAATGAGCAGTTCTTC	CAPRAGPSYNEQFF
TRBD1	TRBJ1-2	many	TRBV6-5	TGTGCCAGCAGCAGAGGACAGGGTAGCTATGGCTACACCTTC	CASSRGQGSYGYTF
TRBD2	TRBJ2-1	many	TRBV2	TGTGCCAGCAGTGAGCAGCGGGAGGTGAATGAGCAGTTCTTC	CASSEQREVNEQFF
TRBD2	TRBJ2-1	few	TRBV29-1	TGCAGCTCCGTGGGACTAGCGGGGTTCAATGAGCAGTTCTTC	CSSVGLAGFNEQFF
-	TRBJ2-7	many	TRBV2	TGTGCCAGCCATGAGGGGGGGACGAGCTCCTACGAGCAGTACTTC	CASHEGGTSSYEQYF
TRBD1	TRBJ2-1	many	TRBV10-3	TGTGCCATCGGGGCGACAGGGGTAGATGAGCAGTTCTTC	CAIGATGVDEQFF
TRBD1	TRBJ2-1	many	TRBV18	TGTGCCAGCTCACCGCGGCCCGTGGACAGGGGTCGCAATGAGCAGTTCTTC	CASSPRPVDRGRNEQFF
-	TRBJ2-1	many	TRBV12-3/TRBV12-4	TGTGCCAGCAGTTTAAGATTGTCGCTAGCATCCTACAATGAGCAGTTCTTC	CASSLRLSLASYNEQFF
-	TRBJ1-3	few	TRBV19	TGTGCCAGTACCGCAGACAGGATCTCTGGAAACACCATATATTTT	CASTADRISGNTIYF
TRBD2	TRBJ2-1	many	TRBV9	TGTGCCAGCAGTGGGACTAGCGGGGTGTACAATGAGCAGTTCTTC	CASSGTSGVYNEQFF
TRBD2	TRBJ2-1	many	TRBV11-3	TGTGCCAGCAGCTTAGACAGAAGCGGGAGGACCTACTACAATGAGCAGTTCTTC	CASSLDRSGRTYYNEQFF
TRBD1	TRBJ1-6	many	TRBV28	TGTGCCAGCAGTTCTTTATCCGGGACAGGGGTCATACCCCTCCACTTT	CASSSLSGTGVIPLHF
TRBD1	TRBJ2-1	many	TRBV18	TGTGCCAGCTCACCGGCCGATTGGGGCCGGACAGGGGGGACCTACAATGAGCAGTTCTTC	CASSPADWGRTGGTYNEQFF
TRBD2	TRBJ2-5	-	TRBV10-1	TGCGCCAGCCCGGGACTAGGGGAAGAGACCCAGTACTTC	CASPGLGEETQYF
-	TRBJ2-7	many	TRBV27	TGTGCCAGCAGTTTAGGGACTGGTGGGGGGTACGAGCAGTACTTC	CASSLGTGGGYEQYF
-	TRBJ2-2	many	TRBV19	TGTGCCAGTAGTGTTATGGGGGGCGCGTCGGCCGGGGAGCTGTTTTTT	CASSVMGGASAGELFF